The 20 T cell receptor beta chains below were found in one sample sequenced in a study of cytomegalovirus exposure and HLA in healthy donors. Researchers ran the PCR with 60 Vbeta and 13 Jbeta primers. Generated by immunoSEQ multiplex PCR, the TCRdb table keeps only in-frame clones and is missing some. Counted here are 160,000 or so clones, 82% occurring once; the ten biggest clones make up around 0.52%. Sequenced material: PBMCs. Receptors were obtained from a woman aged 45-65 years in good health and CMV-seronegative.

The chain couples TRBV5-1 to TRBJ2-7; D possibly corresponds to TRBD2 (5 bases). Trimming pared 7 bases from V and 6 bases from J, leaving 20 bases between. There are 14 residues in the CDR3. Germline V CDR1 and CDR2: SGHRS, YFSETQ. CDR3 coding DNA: TGCGCCAGCTCTGCCGGGCGCTCAGAGGGCGAGCAGTACTTC. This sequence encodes CASSAGRSEGEQYF.

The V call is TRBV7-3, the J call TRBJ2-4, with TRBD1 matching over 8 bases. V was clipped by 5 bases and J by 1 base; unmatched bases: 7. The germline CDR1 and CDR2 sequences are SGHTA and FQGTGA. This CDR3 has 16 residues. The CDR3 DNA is TGTGCCAGCAGCCTGGACAGGGTGACGGCCAAAAACATTCAGTACTTC. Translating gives CASSLDRVTAKNIQYF.

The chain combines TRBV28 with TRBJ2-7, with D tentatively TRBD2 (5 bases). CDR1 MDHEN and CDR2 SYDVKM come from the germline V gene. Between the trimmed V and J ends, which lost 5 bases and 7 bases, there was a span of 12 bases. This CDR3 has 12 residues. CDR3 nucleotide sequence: TGTGCCAGCAGTGTGGAGGTGGGGGAGCAGTACTTC. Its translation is CASSVEVGEQYF.

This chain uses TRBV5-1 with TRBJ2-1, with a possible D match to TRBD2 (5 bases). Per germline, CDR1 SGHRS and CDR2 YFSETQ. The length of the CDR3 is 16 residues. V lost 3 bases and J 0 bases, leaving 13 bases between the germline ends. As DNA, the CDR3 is TGCGCCAGCAGCTACGGCGGGCCCAGCTCCTACAATGAGCAGTTCTTC. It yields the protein CASSYGGPSSYNEQFF.

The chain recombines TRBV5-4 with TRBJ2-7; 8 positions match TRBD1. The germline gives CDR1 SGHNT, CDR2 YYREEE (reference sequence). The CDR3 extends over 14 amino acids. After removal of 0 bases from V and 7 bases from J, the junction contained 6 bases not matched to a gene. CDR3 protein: CASSLGTGRQEQYF. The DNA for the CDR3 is TGTGCCAGCAGCTTGGGGACAGGGCGGCAAGAGCAGTACTTC. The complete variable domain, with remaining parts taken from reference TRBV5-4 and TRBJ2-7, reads ETGVTQSPTHLIKTRGQQVTLRCSSQSGHNTVSWYQQALGQGPQFIFQYYREEENGRGNFPPRFSGLQFPNYSSELNVNALELDDSALYLCASSLGTGRQEQYFGPGTRLTVT.

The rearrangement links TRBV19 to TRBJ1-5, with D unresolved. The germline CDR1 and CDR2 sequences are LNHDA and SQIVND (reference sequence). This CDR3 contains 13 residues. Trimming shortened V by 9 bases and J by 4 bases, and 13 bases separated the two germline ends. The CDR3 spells CASPPDINQPQHF. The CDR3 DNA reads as TGTGCCAGCCCTCCCGACATAAATCAGCCCCAGCATTTT.

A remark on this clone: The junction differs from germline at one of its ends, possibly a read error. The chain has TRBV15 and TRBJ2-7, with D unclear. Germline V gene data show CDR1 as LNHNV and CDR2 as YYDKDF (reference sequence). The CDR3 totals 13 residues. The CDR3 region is CATTRDYEDEQYF. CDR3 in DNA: TGTGCCACCACCAGAGATTACGAGGACGAGCAGTACTTC.

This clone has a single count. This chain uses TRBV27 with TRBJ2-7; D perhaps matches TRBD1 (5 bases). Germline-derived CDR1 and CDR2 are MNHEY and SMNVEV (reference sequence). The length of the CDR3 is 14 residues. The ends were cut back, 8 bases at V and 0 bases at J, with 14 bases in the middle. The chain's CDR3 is CASRQGFNSYEQYF. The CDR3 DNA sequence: TGTGCCAGCCGCCAGGGTTTCAACTCCTACGAGCAGTACTTC.

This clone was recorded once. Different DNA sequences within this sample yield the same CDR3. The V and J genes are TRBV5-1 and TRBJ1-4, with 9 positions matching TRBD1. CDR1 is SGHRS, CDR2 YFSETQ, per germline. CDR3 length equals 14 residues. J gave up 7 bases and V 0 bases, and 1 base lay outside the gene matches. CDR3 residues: CASSLGQGGEKLFF. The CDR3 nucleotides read TGCGCCAGCAGCTTGGGACAGGGGGGTGAAAAACTGTTTTTT.

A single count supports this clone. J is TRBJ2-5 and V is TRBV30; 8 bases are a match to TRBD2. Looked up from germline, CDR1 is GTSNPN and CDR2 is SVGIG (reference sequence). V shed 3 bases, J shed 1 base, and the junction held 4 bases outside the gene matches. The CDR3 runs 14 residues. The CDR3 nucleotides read TGTGCCTGGAGCCCAACTAGCGGCCAAGAGACCCAGTACTTC. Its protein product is CAWSPTSGQETQYF.

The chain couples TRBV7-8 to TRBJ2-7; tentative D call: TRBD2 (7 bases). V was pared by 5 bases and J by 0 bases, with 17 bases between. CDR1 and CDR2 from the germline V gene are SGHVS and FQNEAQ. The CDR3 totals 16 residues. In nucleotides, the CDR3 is TGTGCCAGCAGCCATCGGGTAGGGGGGGGCTCCTACGAGCAGTACTTC. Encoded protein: CASSHRVGGGSYEQYF.

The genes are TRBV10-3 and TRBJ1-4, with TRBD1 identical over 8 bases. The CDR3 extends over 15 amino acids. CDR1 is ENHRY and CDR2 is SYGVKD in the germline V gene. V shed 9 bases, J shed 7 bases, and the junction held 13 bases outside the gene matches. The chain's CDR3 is CAISTRTGTGEKLFF. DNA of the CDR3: TGTGCCATTTCCACTCGGACAGGGACCGGTGAAAAACTGTTTTTT.

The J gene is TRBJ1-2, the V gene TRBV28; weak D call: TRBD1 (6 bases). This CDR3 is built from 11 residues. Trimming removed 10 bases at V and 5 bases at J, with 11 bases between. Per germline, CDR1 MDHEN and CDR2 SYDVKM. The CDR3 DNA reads TGTGCCAACTCAGGGGAGTATGGCTACACCTTC. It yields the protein CANSGEYGYTF.

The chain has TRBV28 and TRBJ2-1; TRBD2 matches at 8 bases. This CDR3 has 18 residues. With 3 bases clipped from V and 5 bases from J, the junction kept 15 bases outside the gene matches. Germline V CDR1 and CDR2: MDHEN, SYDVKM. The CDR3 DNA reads TGTGCCAGCAGTTTCCGAAGTCGGGGTAGCGGGGTTAACAATGAGCAGTTCTTC. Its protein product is CASSFRSRGSGVNNEQFF.

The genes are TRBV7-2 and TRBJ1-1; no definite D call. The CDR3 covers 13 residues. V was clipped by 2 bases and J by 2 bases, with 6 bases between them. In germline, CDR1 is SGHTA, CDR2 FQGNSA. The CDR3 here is CASSLLRNTEAFF. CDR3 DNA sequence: TGTGCCAGCAGCTTACTCAGAAACACTGAAGCTTTCTTT.

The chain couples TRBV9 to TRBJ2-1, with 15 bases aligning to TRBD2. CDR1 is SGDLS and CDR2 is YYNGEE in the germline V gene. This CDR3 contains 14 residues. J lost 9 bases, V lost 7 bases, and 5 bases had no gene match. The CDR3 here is CASSGLAGGGEQFF. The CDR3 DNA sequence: TGTGCCAGCTCAGGACTAGCGGGGGGGGGTGAGCAGTTCTTC.

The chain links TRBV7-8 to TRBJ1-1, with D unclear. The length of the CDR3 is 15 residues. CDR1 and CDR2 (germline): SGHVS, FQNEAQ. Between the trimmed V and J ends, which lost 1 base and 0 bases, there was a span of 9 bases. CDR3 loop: CASSLGSVMNTEAFF. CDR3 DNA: TGTGCCAGCAGCTTAGGGAGCGTAATGAACACTGAAGCTTTCTTT.

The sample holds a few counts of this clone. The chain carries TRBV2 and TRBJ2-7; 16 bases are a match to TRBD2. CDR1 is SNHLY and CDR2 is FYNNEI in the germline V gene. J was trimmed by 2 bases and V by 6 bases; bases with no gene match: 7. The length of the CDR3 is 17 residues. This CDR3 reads CASRGLAGGILTYEQYF. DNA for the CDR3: TGTGCCAGCAGGGGACTAGCGGGAGGGATTTTGACCTACGAGCAGTACTTC.

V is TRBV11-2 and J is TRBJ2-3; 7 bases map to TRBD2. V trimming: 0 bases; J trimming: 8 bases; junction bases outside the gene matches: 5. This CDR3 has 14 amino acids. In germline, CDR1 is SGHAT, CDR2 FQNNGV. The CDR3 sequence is CASSLDRAGRTQYF. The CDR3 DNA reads TGTGCCAGCAGCTTAGATCGAGCGGGGCGTACGCAGTATTTT.

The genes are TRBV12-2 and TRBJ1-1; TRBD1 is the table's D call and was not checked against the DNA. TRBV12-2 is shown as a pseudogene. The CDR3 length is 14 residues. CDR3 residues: CASRLPARGPEAFF. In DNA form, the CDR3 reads TGTGCAAGTCGCTTACCGGCCAGGGGGCCTGAAGCTTTCTTT.